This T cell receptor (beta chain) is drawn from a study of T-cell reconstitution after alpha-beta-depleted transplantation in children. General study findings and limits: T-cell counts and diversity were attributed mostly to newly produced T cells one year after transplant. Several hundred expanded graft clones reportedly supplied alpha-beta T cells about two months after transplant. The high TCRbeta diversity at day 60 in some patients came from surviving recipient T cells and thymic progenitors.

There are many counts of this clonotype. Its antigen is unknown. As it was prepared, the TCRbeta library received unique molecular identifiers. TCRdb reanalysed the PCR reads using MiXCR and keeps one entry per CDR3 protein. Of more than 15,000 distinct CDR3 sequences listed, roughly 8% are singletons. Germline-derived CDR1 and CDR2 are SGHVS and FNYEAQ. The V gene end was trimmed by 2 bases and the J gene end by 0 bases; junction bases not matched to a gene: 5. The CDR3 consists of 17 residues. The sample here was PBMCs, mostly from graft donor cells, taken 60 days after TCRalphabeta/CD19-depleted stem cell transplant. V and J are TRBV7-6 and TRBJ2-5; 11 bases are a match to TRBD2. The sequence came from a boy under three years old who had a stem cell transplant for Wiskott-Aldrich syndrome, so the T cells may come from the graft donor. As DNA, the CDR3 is TGTGCCAGCAGCTTAAGGACTAGCGGGCTGTACCAAGAGACCCAGTACTTC. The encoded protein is CASSLRTSGLYQETQYF.